A selection of T cell receptor beta chains follows, all from one sample in a study of shared clonotypes between healthy human individuals. Using immunoSEQ multiplex PCR, the repertoire was profiled, and TCRdb retains in-frame clones only, with some absent. The table includes hundreds of thousands of clones, roughly four fifths detected once. Sequencing input: PBMCs. Source of these receptors: a woman in her thirties or forties in good health. Some clones in this sample may be carry-over from other donors' samples. Each CDR3 is given with its conserved first and last residue. A D gene is named only where the DNA matches it firmly. Clone sizes are given selectively: once, few, many, or a class where the clone is expanded.

V	size	D	J	length	CDR3	DNA
TRBV2	.	TRBD1	TRBJ2-2	15	CASSLRGPDTGELFF	TGTGCCAGCAGTTTAAGGGGGCCAGACACCGGGGAGCTGTTTTTT
TRBV7-2	.	.	TRBJ1-2	15	CASSSQEIAPYGYTF	TGTGCCAGCAGCTCACAGGAGATAGCTCCCTATGGCTACACCTTC
TRBV19	.	.	TRBJ1-1	14	CASSIRGAGTEAFF	TGTGCCAGTAGTATACGGGGAGCTGGCACTGAAGCTTTCTTT
TRBV28	.	.	TRBJ1-4	11	CASSSWEKLFF	TGTGCCAGCAGTTCATGGGAAAAACTGTTTTTT
TRBV5-4	few	TRBD1	TRBJ2-2	18	CASSPIQSGTVNTGELFF	TGTGCCAGCAGCCCCATACAGTCCGGGACAGTAAACACCGGGGAGCTGTTTTTT
TRBV10-3	many	TRBD2	TRBJ2-7	17	CAISEPASGRASYEQYF	TGTGCCATCAGTGAGCCAGCTAGCGGGAGAGCTTCCTACGAGCAGTACTTC
TRBV6-5	.	.	TRBJ2-5	14	CASSYTWRRETQYF	TGTGCCAGCAGTTACACATGGCGGCGGGAGACCCAGTACTTC
TRBV19	.	.	TRBJ1-3	14	CASRSTGDGNTIYF	TGTGCCAGTAGATCTACGGGGGATGGAAACACCATATATTTT
TRBV2	few	TRBD2	TRBJ2-1	14	CASSDSAGEDEQFF	TGTGCCAGCAGTGATTCGGCGGGAGAGGATGAGCAGTTCTTC
TRBV28	.	.	TRBJ2-1	16	CASSSHTSTSSNEQFF	TGTGCCAGCAGTTCACATACTAGCACCAGCTCCAATGAGCAGTTCTTC
TRBV30	.	.	TRBJ2-7	16	CAWSLLEPQGLGEQYF	TGTGCCTGGAGTCTCCTCGAGCCCCAGGGGTTGGGGGAGCAGTACTTC
TRBV28	.	TRBD2	TRBJ2-1	16	CASRQTSGRVLNEQFF	TGTGCCAGCAGGCAGACTAGCGGGAGGGTGTTAAATGAGCAGTTCTTC
TRBV30	.	.	TRBJ1-6	15	CAWSVWAGWSSPLHF	TGTGCCTGGAGTGTTTGGGCAGGGTGGAGTTCACCCCTCCACTTT
TRBV28	.	.	TRBJ1-1	13	CASSPRMNTEAFF	TGTGCCAGCAGCCCTAGGATGAACACTGAAGCTTTCTTT
TRBV4-1	.	.	TRBJ1-4	15	CASSQDRTHNEKLFF	TGCGCCAGCAGCCAAGATAGGACCCATAATGAAAAACTGTTTTTT
TRBV5-1	.	TRBD1	TRBJ2-7	14	CASSYRQGWYEQYF	TGCGCCAGCAGCTATCGACAGGGGTGGTACGAGCAGTACTTC
TRBV11-2	.	TRBD2	TRBJ2-1	17	CASSLDRGSGNYNEQFF	TGTGCCAGCAGCTTAGATCGCGGTAGCGGGAACTACAATGAGCAGTTCTTC
TRBV28	.	TRBD1	TRBJ1-5	15	CASRRLGTGGQPQHF	TGTGCCAGCAGGAGACTCGGGACAGGGGGTCAGCCCCAGCATTTT
TRBV5-1	few	.	TRBJ1-1	12	CASSLSNTEAFF	TGCGCCAGCAGCTTGAGTAACACTGAAGCTTTCTTT
TRBV21-1	.	.	TRBJ1-5	18	CASSKEGLGQGCNQPQHF	TGTGCCAGCAGCAAAGAGGGACTGGGACAGGGATGCAATCAGCCCCAGCATTTT
TRBV28	.	TRBD1	TRBJ1-6	17	CASSRSDRGFYNSPLHF	TGTGCCAGCAGTCGCTCGGACAGGGGGTTCTATAATTCACCCCTCCACTTT
TRBV4-2	few	.	TRBJ2-3	17	CASSPWGSAGSTDTQYF	TGTGCCAGCAGCCCATGGGGTAGTGCGGGAAGCACAGATACGCAGTATTTT
TRBV13	few	.	TRBJ1-1	16	CASKEVGGPRETEAFF	TGTGCCAGCAAGGAAGTGGGGGGCCCCAGGGAAACTGAAGCTTTCTTT
TRBV5-1	.	.	TRBJ2-2	14	CASSGAGSTGELFF	TGCGCCAGCAGTGGGGCGGGAAGCACCGGGGAGCTGTTTTTT
TRBV6-1	.	.	TRBJ2-7	15	CASSDYTGFSYEQYF	TGTGCCAGCAGTGATTACACAGGGTTCTCCTACGAGCAGTACTTC
TRBV18	.	TRBD2	TRBJ2-3	16	CASSPGLAGVTDTQYF	TGTGCCAGCTCACCAGGGTTAGCGGGAGTTACAGATACGCAGTATTTT
TRBV9	once	TRBD2	TRBJ2-1	14	CASSQTSGANEQFF	TGTGCCAGCAGCCAGACTAGCGGGGCCAATGAGCAGTTCTTC
TRBV10-2	.	.	TRBJ1-1	13	CASSEYENTEAFF	TGCGCCAGCAGTGAGTACGAGAACACTGAAGCTTTCTTT
TRBV5-6	.	.	TRBJ1-1	14	CASSRLTWNTEAFF	TGTGCCAGCAGCCGCCTCACGTGGAACACTGAAGCTTTCTTT
TRBV7-9	.	.	TRBJ1-2	14	CASSSSDSNYGYTF	TGTGCCAGCAGCTCTAGCGACAGTAACTATGGCTACACCTTC
TRBV15	.	.	TRBJ2-7	12	CATSRDDYEQYF	TGTGCCACCAGCAGAGATGACTACGAGCAGTACTTC
TRBV30	.	.	TRBJ2-5	13	CAWGHGRRETQYF	TGTGCCTGGGGACACGGGAGACGGGAGACCCAGTACTTC
TRBV19	.	.	TRBJ2-3	15	CASSITGGSADTQYF	TGTGCCAGTAGTATCACCGGGGGCTCCGCAGATACGCAGTATTTT
TRBV7-9	.	TRBD1	TRBJ2-7	14	CASSLLGTGDEQYF	TGTGCCAGCAGCCTTCTCGGGACAGGGGACGAGCAGTACTTC
TRBV30	.	.	TRBJ1-5	15	CAWSVHGYGNQPQHF	TGTGCCTGGAGTGTACATGGGTACGGCAATCAGCCCCAGCATTTT
TRBV7-9	.	.	TRBJ2-7	13	CASSSSTGWEQYF	TGTGCCAGCAGCTCTTCGACAGGTTGGGAGCAGTACTTC
TRBV5-1	.	TRBD1	TRBJ1-4	14	CASSLGTANEKLFF	TGCGCCAGCAGCTTAGGGACAGCTAATGAAAAACTGTTTTTT
TRBV28	.	.	TRBJ2-3	11	CASRWTDTQYF	TGTGCCAGTAGATGGACAGATACGCAGTATTTT
TRBV19	.	TRBD1	TRBJ1-5	14	CASSSHRGQQPQHF	TGTGCCAGTAGTTCCCACAGGGGACAACAGCCCCAGCATTTT
TRBV20-1	.	.	TRBJ2-1	11	CSALANNEQFF	TGCAGTGCCCTGGCGAACAATGAGCAGTTCTTC
TRBV7-2	.	TRBD1	TRBJ2-2	16	CASSPLTGQGTGELFF	TGTGCCAGCAGCCCCTTAACCGGACAGGGGACCGGGGAGCTGTTTTTT
TRBV18	.	.	TRBJ2-5	13	CASSPLGGETQYF	TGTGCCAGCTCACCGCTGGGTGGAGAGACCCAGTACTTC
TRBV14	once	.	TRBJ2-3	13	CASSPTIADTQYF	TGTGCCAGCAGCCCCACTATAGCGGATACGCAGTATTTT